A single sample is the source of the 9 T cell receptor beta chains below, sequenced in a study of blood T cells in healthy people across ages. A sample-barcoded 5' primer and a J-beta primer mix were used in a second PCR of roughly 7 to 11 cycles. TCRdb re-analysed the 5' RACE reads in MiXCR, keeping a single row per CDR3 protein. The table has about 1.7 million distinct CDR3 sequences, 28% seen once. Sequenced material: blood. All receptors come from a woman aged 30 to 39 in good health.

In nucleotides, the CDR3 is TGTGCCAGCAGCCCTGTAGCGGGGGAGTACGAGCAGTACTTC. Amino acids: CASSPVAGEYEQYF. The chain has TRBV3-1 and TRBJ2-4; 9 nucleotides line up with TRBD2. The end of the DNA fits TRBJ2-7 better, so the J call may be wrong. The CDR3 runs 14 residues. In germline, CDR1 is LGHDT, CDR2 YNNKEL (reference sequence).

This clonotype has a handful of counts. This chain uses TRBV7-2 with TRBJ2-7, with TRBD1 matching 9 bases. This CDR3 region has 14 residues. From germline, CDR1 is SGHTA and CDR2 FQGNSA. V lost 5 bases to trimming and J lost 10 bases; unmatched junction nucleotides: 12. CDR3: CASSPLRATGGQYF. CDR3 coding DNA: TGTGCCAGCAGCCCCCTTCGGGCAACAGGGGGCCAGTACTTC.

This clonotype was seen more than once but under ten times. V usage is TRBV20-1 and J usage is TRBJ2-7, with 9 positions matching TRBD2. The CDR3 consists of 13 residues. V shed 6 bases and J 2 bases; nucleotides not matched to a gene: 5. In germline, CDR1 is DFQATT, CDR2 SNEGSKA (reference sequence). The CDR3 is CSAQGLATYEQYF. The DNA for the CDR3 is TGCAGTGCGCAGGGACTAGCCACCTACGAGCAGTACTTC.

This sequence joins TRBV12-3 or TRBV12-4 and TRBJ1-1; 8 nucleotides agree with TRBD1. The CDR3 loop spans 15 amino acids. Trimming removed 5 bases from V and 0 bases from J; junction bases left unmatched: 5. The CDR3 region is CASSQTTGVNTEAFF. DNA of the CDR3: TGTGCCAGCAGTCAGACGACAGGGGTGAACACTGAAGCTTTCTTT.

In this sample, this clonotype turned up many times. This chain connects TRBV12-3 or TRBV12-4 to TRBJ1-5; D is uncertain. The CDR3 has 12 residues. V was pared by 6 bases and J by 4 bases, with 7 bases between. The DNA for the CDR3 is TGTGCCAGCAGGCTGGGGAATCAGCCCCAGCATTTT. Residues: CASRLGNQPQHF.

The chain uses TRBV6-2 or TRBV6-3 and TRBJ2-5, with D perhaps matching TRBD2 (6 bases). With 5 bases removed from V and 11 bases from J, the gap between germline ends came to 30 bases. This CDR3 region has 17 residues. Germline CDR1 MNHEY, CDR2 SVGEGT. This chain's CDR3 is CASSPLPRTGGANEQYF. DNA for the CDR3: TGTGCCAGCAGTCCCCTCCCGCGGACCGGAGGGGCCAATGAGCAGTACTTC.

This clonotype came up a few times. The genes are TRBV28 and TRBJ1-5; D ambiguous. CDR1 and CDR2 (germline): MDHEN, SYDVKM. The V end lost 2 bases, the J end lost 5 bases, and 16 bases lay between the germline ends. This CDR3 contains 16 residues. The CDR3 DNA sequence: TGTGCCAGCAGTTTAAGGTGGACCGGGAGCGATCAGCCCCAGCATTTT. Its protein is CASSLRWTGSDQPQHF.

The chain links TRBV29-1 to TRBJ1-2; TRBD1 matches 10 bases. The CDR3 has 14 amino acids. The germline CDR1 and CDR2 sequences are SQVTM and ANQGSEA. The V segment lost 7 bases and the J segment 6 bases; nucleotides outside the gene matches: 11. The CDR3 reads CSAGGLTGGDGYTF. The CDR3 bases are TGCAGCGCGGGGGGATTGACAGGGGGCGATGGCTACACCTTC.

The gene calls are TRBV12-5 and TRBJ1-6, with 12 bases that match TRBD1. V gave up 6 bases and J gave up 10 bases; unmatched junction bases: 4. Germline values: CDR1 LGHNT, CDR2 FRNRAP. CDR3 size: 14 residues. CDR3 loop: CASGGQGARSPLHF. The CDR3 DNA is TGTGCTAGTGGGGGACAGGGGGCACGGTCACCCCTCCACTTT.